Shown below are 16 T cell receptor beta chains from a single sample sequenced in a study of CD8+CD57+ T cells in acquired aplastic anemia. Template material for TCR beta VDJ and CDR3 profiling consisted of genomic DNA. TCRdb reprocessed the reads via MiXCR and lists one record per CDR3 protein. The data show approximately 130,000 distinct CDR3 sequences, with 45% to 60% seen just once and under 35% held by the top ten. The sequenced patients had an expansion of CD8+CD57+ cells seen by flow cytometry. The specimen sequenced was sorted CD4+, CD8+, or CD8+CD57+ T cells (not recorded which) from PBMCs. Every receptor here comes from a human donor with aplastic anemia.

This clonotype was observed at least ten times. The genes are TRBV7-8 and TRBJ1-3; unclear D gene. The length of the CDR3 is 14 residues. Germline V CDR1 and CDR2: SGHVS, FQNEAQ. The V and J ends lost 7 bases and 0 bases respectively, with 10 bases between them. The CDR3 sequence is CASTNGISGNTIYF. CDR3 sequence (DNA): TGTGCCAGCACTAACGGGATCTCTGGAAACACCATATATTTT.

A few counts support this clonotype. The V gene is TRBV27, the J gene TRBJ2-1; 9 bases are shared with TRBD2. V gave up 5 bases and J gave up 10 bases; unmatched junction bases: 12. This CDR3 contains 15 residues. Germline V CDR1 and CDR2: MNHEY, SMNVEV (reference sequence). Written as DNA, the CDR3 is TGTGCCAGCAGTCCCAAGCGGGAGGTGGTTAGGGAGCAGTTCTTC. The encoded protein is CASSPKREVVREQFF.

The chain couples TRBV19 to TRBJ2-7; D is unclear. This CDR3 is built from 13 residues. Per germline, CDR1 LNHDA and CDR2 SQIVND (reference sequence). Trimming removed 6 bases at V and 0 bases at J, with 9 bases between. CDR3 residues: CASRARSSYEQYF. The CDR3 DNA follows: TGTGCCAGTAGAGCAAGGAGCTCCTACGAGCAGTACTTC. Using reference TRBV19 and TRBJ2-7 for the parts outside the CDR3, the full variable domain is DGGITQSPKYLFRKEGQNVTLSCEQNLNHDAMYWYRQDPGQGLRLIYYSQIVNDFQKGDIAEGYSVSREKKESFPLTVTSAQKNPTAFYLCASRARSSYEQYFGPGTRLTVT.

The CDR3 coding sequence is TGCAGCGTTGAAGTACGGGACAGGGCCCCAGATACGCAGTATTTT. This encodes CSVEVRDRAPDTQYF. The rearrangement uses TRBV29-1 and TRBJ2-3; 9 nucleotides agree with TRBD1. The germline gives CDR1 SQVTM, CDR2 ANQGSEA. The CDR3 is 15 amino acids. The J segment lost 4 bases and the V segment lost 1 base, leaving 6 bases of the junction unmatched.

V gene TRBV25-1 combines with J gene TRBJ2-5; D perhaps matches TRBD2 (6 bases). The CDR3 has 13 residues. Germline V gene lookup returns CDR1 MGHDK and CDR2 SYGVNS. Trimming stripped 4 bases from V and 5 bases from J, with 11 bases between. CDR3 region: CASSVGGGETQYF. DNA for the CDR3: TGTGCCAGCAGTGTCGGGGGTGGGGAGACCCAGTACTTC.

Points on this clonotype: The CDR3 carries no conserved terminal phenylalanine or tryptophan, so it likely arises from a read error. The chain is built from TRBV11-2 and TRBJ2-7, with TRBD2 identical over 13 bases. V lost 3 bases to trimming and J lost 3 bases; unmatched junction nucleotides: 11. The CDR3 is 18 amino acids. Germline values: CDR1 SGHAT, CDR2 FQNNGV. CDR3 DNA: TGTGCCAGCAGCTTGGACGGACTAGCGGGAGCCCTCCTCTACGAGCAGTACCTC. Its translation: CASSLDGLAGALLYEQYL.

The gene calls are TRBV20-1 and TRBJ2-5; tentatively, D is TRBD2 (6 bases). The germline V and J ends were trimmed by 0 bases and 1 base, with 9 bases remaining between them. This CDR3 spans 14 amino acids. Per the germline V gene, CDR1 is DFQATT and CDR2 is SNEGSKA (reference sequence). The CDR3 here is CSARDRLVQETQYF. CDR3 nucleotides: TGCAGTGCTAGAGACCGACTAGTCCAAGAGACCCAGTACTTC.

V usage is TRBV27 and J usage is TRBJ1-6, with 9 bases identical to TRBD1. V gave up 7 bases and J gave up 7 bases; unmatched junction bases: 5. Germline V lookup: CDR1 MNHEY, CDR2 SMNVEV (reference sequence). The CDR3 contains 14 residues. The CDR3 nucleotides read TGTGCCAGCAAACCGGGACAGGGAAATTCACCCCTCCACTTT. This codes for CASKPGQGNSPLHF.

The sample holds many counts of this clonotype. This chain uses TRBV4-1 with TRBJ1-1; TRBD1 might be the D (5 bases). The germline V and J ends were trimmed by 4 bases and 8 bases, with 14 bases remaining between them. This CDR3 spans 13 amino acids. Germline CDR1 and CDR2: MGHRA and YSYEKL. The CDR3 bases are TGCGCCAGCAGCCTACTAATCAGGGACGAAGCTTTCTTT. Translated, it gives CASSLLIRDEAFF.

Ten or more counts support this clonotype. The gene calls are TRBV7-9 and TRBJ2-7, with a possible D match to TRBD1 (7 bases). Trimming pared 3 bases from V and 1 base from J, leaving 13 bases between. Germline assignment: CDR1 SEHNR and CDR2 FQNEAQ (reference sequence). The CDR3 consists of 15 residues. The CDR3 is CASSFRQGLSYEQYF. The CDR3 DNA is TGTGCCAGCAGCTTCCGACAGGGACTTTCCTACGAGCAGTACTTC. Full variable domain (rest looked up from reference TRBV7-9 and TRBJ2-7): DTGVSQNPRHKITKRGQNVTFRCDPISEHNRLYWYRQTLGQGPEFLTYFQNEAQLEKSRLLSDRFSAERPKGSFSTLEIQRTEQGDSAMYLCASSFRQGLSYEQYFGPGTRLTVT.

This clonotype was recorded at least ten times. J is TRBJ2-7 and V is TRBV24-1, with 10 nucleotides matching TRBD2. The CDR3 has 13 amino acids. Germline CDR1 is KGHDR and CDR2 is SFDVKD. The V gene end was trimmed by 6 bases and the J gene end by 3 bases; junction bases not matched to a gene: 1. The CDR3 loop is CATSPSGSYEQYF. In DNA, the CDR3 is TGTGCCACCAGTCCTAGCGGGAGCTACGAGCAGTACTTC.

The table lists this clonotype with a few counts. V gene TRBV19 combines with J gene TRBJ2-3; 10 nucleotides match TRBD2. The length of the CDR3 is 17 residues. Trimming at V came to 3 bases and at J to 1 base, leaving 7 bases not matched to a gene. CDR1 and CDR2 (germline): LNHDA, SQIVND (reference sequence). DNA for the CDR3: TGTGCCAGTAGTATCGCTAGCGGGGGAACCGGCACAGATACGCAGTATTTT. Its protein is CASSIASGGTGTDTQYF.

CDR3 residues: CASSLGGLLASDTQYF. The DNA for the CDR3 is TGTGCCAGCAGCTTAGGGGGCCTACTAGCTTCCGATACGCAGTATTTT. The chain employs TRBV11-1 and TRBJ2-3, with D perhaps TRBD2 (6 bases). CDR3 length: 16 residues. Trimming left V 1 base short and J 6 bases short, with 17 bases between. CDR1 SGHAT and CDR2 FQDESV come from the germline V gene (reference sequence).

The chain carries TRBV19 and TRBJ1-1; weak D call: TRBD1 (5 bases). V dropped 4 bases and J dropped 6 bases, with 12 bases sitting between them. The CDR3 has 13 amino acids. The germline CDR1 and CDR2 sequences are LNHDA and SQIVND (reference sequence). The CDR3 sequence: CASSSRVQPEAFF. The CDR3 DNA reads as TGTGCCAGTAGTAGCAGGGTCCAGCCTGAAGCTTTCTTT. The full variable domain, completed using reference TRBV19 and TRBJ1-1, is DGGITQSPKYLFRKEGQNVTLSCEQNLNHDAMYWYRQDPGQGLRLIYYSQIVNDFQKGDIAEGYSVSREKKESFPLTVTSAQKNPTAFYLCASSSRVQPEAFFGQGTRLTVV.

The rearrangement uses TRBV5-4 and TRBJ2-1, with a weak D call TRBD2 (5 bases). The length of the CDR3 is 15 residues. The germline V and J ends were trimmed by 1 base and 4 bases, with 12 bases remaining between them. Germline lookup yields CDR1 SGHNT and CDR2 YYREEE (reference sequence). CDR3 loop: CASSLSSERYNEQFF. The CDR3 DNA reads TGTGCCAGCAGCTTGTCTAGTGAGCGGTACAATGAGCAGTTCTTC.

The CDR3 loop is CASSGTGFEQYF. The CDR3 DNA reads TGTGCCAGTAGCGGGACAGGGTTCGAGCAGTACTTC. The J gene is TRBJ2-7, the V gene TRBV19; 9 nucleotides match TRBD1. Germline lookup yields CDR1 LNHDA and CDR2 SQIVND (reference sequence). V dropped 6 bases and J dropped 6; count of bases not matched to a gene: 3. This CDR3 is 12 amino acids long.